This TCR beta chain stems from a study of a mutant IDH1 vaccine in newly diagnosed glioma. This CDR3 region has 15 residues. J gave up 4 bases and V 7 bases, and 12 bases lay outside the gene matches. The germline V gene encodes CDR1 SQVTM and CDR2 ANQGSEA. TCRdb's copy holds only in-frame clones and misses some; the assay was immunoSEQ multiplex PCR. The profile covers 30,000 to 35,000 clones, with more than 70% appearing a single time and roughly 8.9% taken by the ten largest. Described time point: baseline, week 1 (first vaccination visit). Noted treatment: pre-vaccination baseline after standard-of-care therapy.

Sample: peripheral blood mononuclear cells (PBMCs), taken from a glioma patient treated with radiotherapy, temozolomide or both. The source of this sequence is a man between 50 and 59 years old with glioma. Some clones in this sample may be carry-over from other donors' samples. V and J are TRBV29-1 and TRBJ2-3, with 9 bases fitting TRBD1. The CDR3 loop reads CSGDRSGTGSDTQYF. CDR3 coding DNA: TGCAGCGGGGACCGATCCGGGACAGGGTCAGATACGCAGTATTTT.